The 8 T cell receptor beta chains below were found in one sample sequenced in a study of T cell responses to AZD1222 COVID-19 vaccine. Clones were sequenced by immunoSEQ multiplex PCR, and TCRdb holds only the in-frame ones, with some missing. The data contain 110,000 or so clones, about 90% of them seen just once; the ten biggest clones take up 4.4%. The sample consisted of peripheral blood, taken 28 days after the second AZD1222 dose. These receptor sequences come from an adult who received the AZD1222 COVID-19 vaccine.

The V and J genes are TRBV18 and TRBJ2-1; 9 bases are shared with TRBD1. This CDR3 has 16 residues. The germline V gene has CDR1 KGHSH and CDR2 LQKENI. Unmatched junction bases numbered 9, after V lost 3 bases and J lost 6 bases. In DNA form, the CDR3 reads TGTGCCAGCTCACCTATGACGGGACAGGGCCTCAATGAGCAGTTCTTC. Its translation: CASSPMTGQGLNEQFF.

The V call is TRBV9, the J call TRBJ1-5; 7 bases fit TRBD1. With 10 bases clipped from V and 4 bases from J, the junction kept 2 bases outside the gene matches. Per the germline V gene, CDR1 is SGDLS and CDR2 is YYNGEE. The CDR3 consists of 11 residues. CDR3 protein: CASGGNQPQHF. CDR3 nucleotides: TGTGCCTCAGGGGGAAATCAGCCCCAGCATTTT.

This clone was counted a single time. The rearrangement links TRBV6-5 to TRBJ1-1; D may be TRBD1 (6 bases). V was trimmed by 6 bases and J by 7 bases, leaving 9 bases between them. Germline V CDR1 and CDR2: MNHEY, SVGAGI. CDR3 size: 11 residues. In nucleotides, the CDR3 is TGTGCCAGCAGGGACAGTTTTGAAGCTTTCTTT. Encoded protein: CASRDSFEAFF.

This chain joins TRBV5-1 and TRBJ2-3; TRBD2 matches at 10 bases. Germline V CDR1 and CDR2: SGHRS, YFSETQ. The CDR3 contains 17 residues. V shed 2 bases and J 0 bases; nucleotides not matched to a gene: 6. The CDR3 loop is CASSFGLAATSTDTQYF. Here the CDR3 DNA reads TGCGCCAGCAGCTTTGGACTAGCGGCAACTAGCACAGATACGCAGTATTTT.

The J gene is TRBJ1-1, the V gene TRBV5-6; no definite D call. Germline V gene lookup returns CDR1 SGHDT and CDR2 YYEEEE. CDR3 size: 14 residues. V lost 6 bases and J lost 5, with 17 bases in between. In nucleotides, the CDR3 is TGTGCCAGCACCCTCGGGTGGGGTTTAACTGAAGCTTTCTTT. The encoded protein is CASTLGWGLTEAFF.

The rearrangement joins TRBV14 to TRBJ2-3, with D hard to call. Germline values: CDR1 SGHDN, CDR2 FVKESK. V was clipped by 5 bases and J by 1 base, with 10 bases between them. The CDR3 runs 14 residues. Here the CDR3 reads CASSSGRGTDTQYF. The CDR3 DNA is TGTGCCAGCAGCTCTGGAAGAGGCACAGATACGCAGTATTTT.

This chain uses TRBV6-4 with TRBJ2-1; possibly TRBD1 for D (6 bases). Deletions cut 6 bases from V and 8 bases from J, with 14 bases between. Germline V gene data show CDR1 as MRHNA and CDR2 as SNTAGT. The CDR3 length is 13 residues. The DNA for the CDR3 is TGTGCCAGCAGACCGCAGGGGCGAGATGAGCAGTTCTTC. Protein sequence: CASRPQGRDEQFF.

The chain joins TRBV6-2 or TRBV6-3 to TRBJ2-7; 13 nucleotides match TRBD2. Losses at the gene ends were 0 bases for V and 4 bases for J; bases not matched to a gene: 0. The CDR3 covers 15 residues. Looked up from germline, CDR1 is MNHEY and CDR2 is SVGEGT. CDR3 nucleotide sequence: TGTGCCAGCAGTTACTCGACTAGCGGGGGGTACGAGCAGTACTTC. Protein product: CASSYSTSGGYEQYF.